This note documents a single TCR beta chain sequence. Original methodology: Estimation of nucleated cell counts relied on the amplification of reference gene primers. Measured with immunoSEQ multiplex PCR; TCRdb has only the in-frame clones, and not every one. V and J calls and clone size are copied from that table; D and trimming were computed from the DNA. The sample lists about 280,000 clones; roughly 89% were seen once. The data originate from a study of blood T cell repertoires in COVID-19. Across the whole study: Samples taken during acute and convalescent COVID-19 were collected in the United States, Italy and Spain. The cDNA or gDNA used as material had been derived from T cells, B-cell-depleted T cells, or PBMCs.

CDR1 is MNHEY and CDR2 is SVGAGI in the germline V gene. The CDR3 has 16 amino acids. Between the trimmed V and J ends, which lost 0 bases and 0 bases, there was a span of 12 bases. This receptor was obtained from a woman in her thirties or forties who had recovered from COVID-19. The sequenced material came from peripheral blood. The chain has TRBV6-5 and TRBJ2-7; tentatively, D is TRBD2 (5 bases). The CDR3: CASSYSRAGFSYEQYF. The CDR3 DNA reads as TGTGCCAGCAGTTACTCGAGGGCGGGTTTCTCCTACGAGCAGTACTTC.